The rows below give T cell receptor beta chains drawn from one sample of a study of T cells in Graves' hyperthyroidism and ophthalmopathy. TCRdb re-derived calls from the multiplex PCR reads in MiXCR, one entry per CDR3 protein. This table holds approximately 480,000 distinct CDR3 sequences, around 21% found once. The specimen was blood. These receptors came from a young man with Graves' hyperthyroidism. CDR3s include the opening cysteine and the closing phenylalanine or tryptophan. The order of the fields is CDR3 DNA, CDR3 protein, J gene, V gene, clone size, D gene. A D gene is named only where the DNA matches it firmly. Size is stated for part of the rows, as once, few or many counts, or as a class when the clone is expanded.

DNA: TGCGCCAGCAGCTTGGGAACATCCGACGAGCAGTACTTC
CDR3: CASSLGTSDEQYF
J: TRBJ2-7
V: TRBV5-1
size: .
D: .

DNA: TGTGCCAGCAGTTTAGGACTAGCGGGAATGGAGACCCAGTACTTC
CDR3: CASSLGLAGMETQYF
J: TRBJ2-5
V: TRBV28
size: few
D: TRBD2

DNA: TGCAGCGTTGGCCTCACGGGAGAGCAGTACTTC
CDR3: CSVGLTGEQYF
J: TRBJ2-7
V: TRBV29-1
size: .
D: .

DNA: TGTGCCAGCAGCCCGAAGACAGGAGGAAACGAGCAGTACTTC
CDR3: CASSPKTGGNEQYF
J: TRBJ2-7
V: TRBV7-8
size: many
D: .

DNA: TGTGCCAGCAGTTTACAAGGTTGGATTGAGCAGTACTTC
CDR3: CASSLQGWIEQYF
J: TRBJ2-7
V: TRBV28
size: many
D: .

DNA: TGCGCCAGCAGCTTGGCGGGGGGGCCCACTGAAGCTTTCTTT
CDR3: CASSLAGGPTEAFF
J: TRBJ1-1
V: TRBV5-1
size: few
D: .

DNA: TGCAGTGCTCCCGGGACAGGCTACGAGCAGTACTTC
CDR3: CSAPGTGYEQYF
J: TRBJ2-7
V: TRBV20-1
size: many
D: TRBD1

DNA: TGTGCCAGTAACCGGGACAGCTCCTATGGCTACACCTTC
CDR3: CASNRDSSYGYTF
J: TRBJ1-2
V: TRBV19
size: many
D: TRBD1

DNA: TGTGCCATCAGTCGCCTTGTGAAAGCGGGGGGGCCAATGACCGGGGAGCTGTTTTTT
CDR3: CAISRLVKAGGPMTGELFF
J: TRBJ2-2
V: TRBV10-3
size: .
D: TRBD2

DNA: TGCGCCAGCAGCCGACCCGGCCGGACGGCGTCCTACGAGCAGTACTTC
CDR3: CASSRPGRTASYEQYF
J: TRBJ2-7
V: TRBV4-1
size: .
D: .